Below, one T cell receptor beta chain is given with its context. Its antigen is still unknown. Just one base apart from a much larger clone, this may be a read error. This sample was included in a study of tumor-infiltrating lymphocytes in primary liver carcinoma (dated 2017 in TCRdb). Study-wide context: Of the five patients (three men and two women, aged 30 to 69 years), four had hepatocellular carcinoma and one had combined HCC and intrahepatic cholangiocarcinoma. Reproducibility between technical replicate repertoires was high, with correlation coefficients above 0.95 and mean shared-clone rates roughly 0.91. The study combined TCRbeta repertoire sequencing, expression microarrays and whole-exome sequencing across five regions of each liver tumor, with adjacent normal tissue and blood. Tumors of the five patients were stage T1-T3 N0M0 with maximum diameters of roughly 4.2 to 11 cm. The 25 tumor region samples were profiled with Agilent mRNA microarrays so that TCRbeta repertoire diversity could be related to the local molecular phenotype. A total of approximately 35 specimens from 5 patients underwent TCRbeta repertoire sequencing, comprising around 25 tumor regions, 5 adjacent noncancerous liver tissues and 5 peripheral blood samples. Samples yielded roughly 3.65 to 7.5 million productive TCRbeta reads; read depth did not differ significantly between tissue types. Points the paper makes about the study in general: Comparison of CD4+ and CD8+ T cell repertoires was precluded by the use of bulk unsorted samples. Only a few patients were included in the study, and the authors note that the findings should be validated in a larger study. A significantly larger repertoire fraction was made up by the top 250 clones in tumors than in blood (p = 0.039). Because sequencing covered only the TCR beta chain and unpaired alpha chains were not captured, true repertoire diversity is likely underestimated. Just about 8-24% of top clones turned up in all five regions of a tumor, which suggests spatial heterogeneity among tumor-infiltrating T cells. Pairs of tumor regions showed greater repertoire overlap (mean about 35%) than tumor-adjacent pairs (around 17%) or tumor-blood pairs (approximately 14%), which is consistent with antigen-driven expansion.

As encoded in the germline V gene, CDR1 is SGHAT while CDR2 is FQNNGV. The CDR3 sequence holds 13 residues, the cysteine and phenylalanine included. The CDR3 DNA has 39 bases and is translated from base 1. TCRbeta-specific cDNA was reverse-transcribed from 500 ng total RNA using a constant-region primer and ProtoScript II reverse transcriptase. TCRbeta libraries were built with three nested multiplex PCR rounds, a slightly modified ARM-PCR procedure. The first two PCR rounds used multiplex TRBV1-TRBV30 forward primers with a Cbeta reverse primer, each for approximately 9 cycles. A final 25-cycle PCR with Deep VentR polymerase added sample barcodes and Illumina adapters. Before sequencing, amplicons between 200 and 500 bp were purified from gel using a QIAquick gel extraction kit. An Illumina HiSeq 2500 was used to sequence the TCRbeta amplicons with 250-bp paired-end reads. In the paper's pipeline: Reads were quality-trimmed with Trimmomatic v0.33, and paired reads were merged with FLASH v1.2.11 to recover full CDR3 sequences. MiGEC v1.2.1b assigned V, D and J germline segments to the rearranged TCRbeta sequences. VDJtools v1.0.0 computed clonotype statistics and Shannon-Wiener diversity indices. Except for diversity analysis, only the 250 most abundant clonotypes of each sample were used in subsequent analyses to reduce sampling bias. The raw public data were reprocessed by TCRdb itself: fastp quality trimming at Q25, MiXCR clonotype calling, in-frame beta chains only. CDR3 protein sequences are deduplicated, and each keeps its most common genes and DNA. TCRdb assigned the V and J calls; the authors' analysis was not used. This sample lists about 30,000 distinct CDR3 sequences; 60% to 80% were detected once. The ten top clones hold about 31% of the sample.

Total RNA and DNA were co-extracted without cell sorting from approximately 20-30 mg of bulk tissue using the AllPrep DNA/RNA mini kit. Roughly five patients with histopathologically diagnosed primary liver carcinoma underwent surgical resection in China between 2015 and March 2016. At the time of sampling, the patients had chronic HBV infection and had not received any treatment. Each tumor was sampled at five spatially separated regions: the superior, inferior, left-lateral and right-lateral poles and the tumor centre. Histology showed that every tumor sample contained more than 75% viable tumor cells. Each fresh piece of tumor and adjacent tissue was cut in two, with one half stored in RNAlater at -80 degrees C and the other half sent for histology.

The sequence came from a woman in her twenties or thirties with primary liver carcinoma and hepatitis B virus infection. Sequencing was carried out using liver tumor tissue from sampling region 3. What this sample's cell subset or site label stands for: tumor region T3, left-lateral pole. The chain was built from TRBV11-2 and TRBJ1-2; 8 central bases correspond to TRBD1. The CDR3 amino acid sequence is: CANSLVGQGGYTF. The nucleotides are TGTGCCAACAGCTTAGTAGGACAGGGTGGCTACACCTTC.